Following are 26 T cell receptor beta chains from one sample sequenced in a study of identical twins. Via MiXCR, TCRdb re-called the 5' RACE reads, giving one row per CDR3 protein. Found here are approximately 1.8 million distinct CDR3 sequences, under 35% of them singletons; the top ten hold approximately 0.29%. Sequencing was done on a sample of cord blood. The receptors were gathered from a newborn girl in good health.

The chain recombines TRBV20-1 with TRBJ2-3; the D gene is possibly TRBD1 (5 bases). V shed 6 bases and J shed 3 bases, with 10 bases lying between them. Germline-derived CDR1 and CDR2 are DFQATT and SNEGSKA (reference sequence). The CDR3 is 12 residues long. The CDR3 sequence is CSADKGTDTQYF. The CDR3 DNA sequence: TGCAGTGCGGACAAGGGAACAGATACGCAGTATTTT.

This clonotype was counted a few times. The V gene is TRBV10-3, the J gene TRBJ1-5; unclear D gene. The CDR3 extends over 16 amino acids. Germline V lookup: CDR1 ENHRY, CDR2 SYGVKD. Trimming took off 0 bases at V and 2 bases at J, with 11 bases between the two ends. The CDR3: CAISESVTRRNQPQHF. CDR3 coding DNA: TGTGCCATCAGTGAGTCGGTCACAAGGCGCAATCAGCCCCAGCATTTT.

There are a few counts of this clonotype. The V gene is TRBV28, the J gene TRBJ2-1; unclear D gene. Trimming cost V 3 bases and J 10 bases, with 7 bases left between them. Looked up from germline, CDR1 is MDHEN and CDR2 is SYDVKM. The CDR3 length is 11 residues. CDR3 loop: CASSFKQEQFF. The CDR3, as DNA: TGTGCCAGCAGTTTTAAACAGGAGCAGTTCTTC. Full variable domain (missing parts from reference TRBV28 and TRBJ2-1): DVKVTQSSRYLVKRTGEKVFLECVQDMDHENMFWYRQDPGLGLRLIYFSYDVKMKEKGDIPEGYSVSREKKERFSLILESASTNQTSMYLCASSFKQEQFFGPGTRLTVL.

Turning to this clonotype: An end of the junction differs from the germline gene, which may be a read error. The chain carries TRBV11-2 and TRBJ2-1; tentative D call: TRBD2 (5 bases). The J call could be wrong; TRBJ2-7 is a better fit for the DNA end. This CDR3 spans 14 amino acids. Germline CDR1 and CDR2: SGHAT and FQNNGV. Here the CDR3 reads CANSPTSSYNEQYF. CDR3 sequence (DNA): TGTGCCAACAGCCCCACTAGTTCCTACAATGAGCAGTACTTC.

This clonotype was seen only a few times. This CDR3 reads CAIRVTGSSYEQYF. CDR3 bases: TGTGCCATCAGGGTGACAGGGAGCTCCTACGAGCAGTACTTC. The chain combines TRBV10-3 with TRBJ2-7; TRBD1 aligns across 7 bases. With 6 bases clipped from V and 0 bases from J, the junction kept 5 bases outside the gene matches. The length of the CDR3 is 14 residues. Germline-derived CDR1 and CDR2 are ENHRY and SYGVKD.

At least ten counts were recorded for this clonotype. CDR3 sequence reads: CSVKTGVYGYTF. The CDR3 DNA reads TGCAGCGTTAAGACAGGGGTGTATGGCTACACCTTC. This rearrangement joins TRBV29-1 to TRBJ1-2, with 8 bases lining up with TRBD1. The CDR3 has 12 residues. Germline CDR1 reads SQVTM; CDR2 reads ANQGSEA. The trim removed 5 bases at V and 5 bases at J, leaving 4 bases unmatched.

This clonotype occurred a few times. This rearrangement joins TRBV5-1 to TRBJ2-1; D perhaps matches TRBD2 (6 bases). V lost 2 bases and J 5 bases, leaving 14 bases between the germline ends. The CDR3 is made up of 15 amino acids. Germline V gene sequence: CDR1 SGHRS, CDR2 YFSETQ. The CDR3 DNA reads TGCGCCAGCAGCTTATGGTCTAGCGTGGACAATGAGCAGTTCTTC. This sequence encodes CASSLWSSVDNEQFF.

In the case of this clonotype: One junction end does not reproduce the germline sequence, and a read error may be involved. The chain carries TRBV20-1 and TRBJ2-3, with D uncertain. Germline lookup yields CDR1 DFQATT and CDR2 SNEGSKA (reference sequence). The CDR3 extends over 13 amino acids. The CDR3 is CGARRSSTDTQYF. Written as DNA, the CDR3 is TGCGGTGCTAGAAGGTCTAGCACAGATACGCAGTATTTT.

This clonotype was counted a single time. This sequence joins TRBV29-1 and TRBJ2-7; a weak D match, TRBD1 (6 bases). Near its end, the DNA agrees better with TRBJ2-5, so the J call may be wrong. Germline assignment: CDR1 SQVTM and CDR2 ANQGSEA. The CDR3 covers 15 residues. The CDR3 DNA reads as TGCAGCGCCGGTCAGTCCCTATTACAGGGAGAGACCCAGTACTTC. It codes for CSAGQSLLQGETQYF.

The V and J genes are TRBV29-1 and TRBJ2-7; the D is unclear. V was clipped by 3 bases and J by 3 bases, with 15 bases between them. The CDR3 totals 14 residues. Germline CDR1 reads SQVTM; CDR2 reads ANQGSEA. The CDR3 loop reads CSVDLVVLSYEQYF. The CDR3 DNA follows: TGCAGCGTTGATCTGGTCGTTCTCAGCTACGAGCAGTACTTC.

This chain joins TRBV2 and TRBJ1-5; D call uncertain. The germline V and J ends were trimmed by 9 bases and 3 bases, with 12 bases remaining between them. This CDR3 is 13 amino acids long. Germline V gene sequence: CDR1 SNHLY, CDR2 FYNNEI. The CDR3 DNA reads TGTGCCAGTCACCGGGCCAACAATCAGCCCCAGCATTTT. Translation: CASHRANNQPQHF.

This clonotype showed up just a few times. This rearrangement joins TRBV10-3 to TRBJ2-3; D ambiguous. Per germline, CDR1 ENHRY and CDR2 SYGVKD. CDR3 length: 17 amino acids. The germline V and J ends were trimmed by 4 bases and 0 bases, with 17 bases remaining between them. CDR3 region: CAISVTPTGPSTDTQYF. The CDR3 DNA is TGTGCCATCAGTGTGACCCCAACCGGGCCTAGCACAGATACGCAGTATTTT.

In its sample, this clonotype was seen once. In DNA, the CDR3 is TGCAGTGCTAGAGATCCGACAGGGGACAATCAGCCCCAGCATTTT. This codes for CSARDPTGDNQPQHF. The chain carries TRBV20-1 and TRBJ1-5; 8 bases match TRBD1. V gave up 0 bases and J gave up 3 bases; unmatched junction bases: 4. Per the germline V gene, CDR1 is DFQATT and CDR2 is SNEGSKA (reference sequence). CDR3 length: 15 residues.

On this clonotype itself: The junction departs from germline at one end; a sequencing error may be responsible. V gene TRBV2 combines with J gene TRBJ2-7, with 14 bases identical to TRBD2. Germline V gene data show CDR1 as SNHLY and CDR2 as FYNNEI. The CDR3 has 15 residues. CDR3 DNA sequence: TGTGCCAGCACTGAACAGACTAGCGGGGGGGGTGTCCAGTACTTC. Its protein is CASTEQTSGGGVQYF.

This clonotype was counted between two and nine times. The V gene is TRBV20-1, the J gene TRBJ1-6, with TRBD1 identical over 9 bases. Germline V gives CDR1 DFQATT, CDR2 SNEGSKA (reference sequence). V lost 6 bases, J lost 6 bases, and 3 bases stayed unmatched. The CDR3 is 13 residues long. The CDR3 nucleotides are TGCAGTGCGGGGACAGGGATTAATTCACCCCTCCACTTT. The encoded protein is CSAGTGINSPLHF.

CDR3 protein: CATREGQLYEQYF. The CDR3 DNA sequence: TGTGCCACCCGGGAGGGACAGCTCTACGAGCAGTACTTC. The rearrangement uses TRBV28 and TRBJ2-7, with D possibly being TRBD2 (8 bases). CDR3 length equals 13 residues. Between the trimmed V and J ends, which lost 10 bases and 3 bases, there was a span of 16 bases. CDR1 and CDR2 (germline): MDHEN, SYDVKM.

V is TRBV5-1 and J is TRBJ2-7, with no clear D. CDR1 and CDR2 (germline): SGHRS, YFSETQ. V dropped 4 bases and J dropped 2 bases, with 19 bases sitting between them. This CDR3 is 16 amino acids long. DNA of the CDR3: TGCGCCAGCAGCCCCCGTTCCCCTATAACTACCTACGAGCAGTACTTC. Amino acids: CASSPRSPITTYEQYF.

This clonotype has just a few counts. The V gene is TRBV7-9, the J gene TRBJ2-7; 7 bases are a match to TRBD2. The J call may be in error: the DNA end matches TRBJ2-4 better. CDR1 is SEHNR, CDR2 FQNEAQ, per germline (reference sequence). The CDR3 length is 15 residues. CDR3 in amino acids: CASRPTSESGNIQYF. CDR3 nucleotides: TGTGCCAGCAGACCCACTAGCGAGAGTGGAAACATTCAGTACTTC.

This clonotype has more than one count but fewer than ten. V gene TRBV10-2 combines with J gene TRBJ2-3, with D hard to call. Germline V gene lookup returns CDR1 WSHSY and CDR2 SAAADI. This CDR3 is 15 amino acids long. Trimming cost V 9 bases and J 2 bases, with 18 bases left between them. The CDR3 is CASGDRVVDTDTQYF. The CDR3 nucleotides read TGCGCCAGTGGCGACCGGGTAGTCGACACAGATACGCAGTATTTT.

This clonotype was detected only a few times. The CDR3 sequence: CASGPLGPGLATSLAKNIQYF. The CDR3 DNA is TGTGCCAGCGGCCCGCTTGGACCGGGACTAGCGACGTCTCTAGCCAAAAACATTCAGTACTTC. This rearrangement joins TRBV7-9 to TRBJ2-4; TRBD2 agrees at 10 bases. After removal of 8 bases from V and 0 bases from J, the junction contained 22 bases not matched to a gene. The germline V gene has CDR1 SEHNR and CDR2 FQNEAQ (reference sequence). The CDR3 loop spans 21 amino acids. Supplemented by reference TRBV7-9 and TRBJ2-4, the full variable domain reads DTGVSQNPRHKITKRGQNVTFRCDPISEHNRLYWYRQTLGQGPEFLTYFQNEAQLEKSRLLSDRFSAERPKGSFSTLEIQRTEQGDSAMYLCASGPLGPGLATSLAKNIQYFGAGTRLSVL.

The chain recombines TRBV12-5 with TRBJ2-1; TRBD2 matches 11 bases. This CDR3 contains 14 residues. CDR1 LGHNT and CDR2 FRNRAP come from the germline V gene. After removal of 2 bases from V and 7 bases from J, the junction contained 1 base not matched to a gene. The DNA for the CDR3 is TGTGCTAGTGGTTTGACTAGCGGGGGAAATGAGCAGTTCTTC. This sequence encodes CASGLTSGGNEQFF.

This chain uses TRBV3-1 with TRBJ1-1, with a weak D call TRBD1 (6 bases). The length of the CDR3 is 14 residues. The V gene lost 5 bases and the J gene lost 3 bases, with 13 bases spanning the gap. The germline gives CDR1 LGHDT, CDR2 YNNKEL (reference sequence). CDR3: CASSSLDSYTEAFF. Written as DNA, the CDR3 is TGTGCCAGCAGCTCCTTGGACAGCTACACTGAAGCTTTCTTT. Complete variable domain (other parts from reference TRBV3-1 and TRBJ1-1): DTAVSQTPKYLVTQMGNDKSIKCEQNLGHDTMYWYKQDSKKFLKIMFSYNNKELIINETVPNRFSPKSPDKAHLNLHINSLELGDSAVYFCASSSLDSYTEAFFGQGTRLTVV.

The CDR3 spells CASSRHTGGSYEQYF. The CDR3 DNA sequence: TGTGCCAGCAGCCGTCATACAGGGGGCAGCTACGAGCAGTACTTC. The rearrangement links TRBV21-1 to TRBJ2-7; the DNA was not used to check the table's D call, TRBD1. TRBV21-1 is a pseudogene segment. The CDR3 is 15 amino acids.

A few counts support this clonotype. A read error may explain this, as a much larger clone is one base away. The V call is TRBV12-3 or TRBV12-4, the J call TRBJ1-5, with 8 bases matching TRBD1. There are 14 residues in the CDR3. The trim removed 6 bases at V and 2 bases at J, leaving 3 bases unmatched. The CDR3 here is CASRPGQGNQPQHF. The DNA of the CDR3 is TGTGCCAGCAGACCGGGACAGGGCAATCAGCCCCAGCATTTT.

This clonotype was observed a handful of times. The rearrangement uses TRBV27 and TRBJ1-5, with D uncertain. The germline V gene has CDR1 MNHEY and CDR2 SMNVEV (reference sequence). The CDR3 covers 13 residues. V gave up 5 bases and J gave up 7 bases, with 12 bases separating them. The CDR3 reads CASSKVLWQPQHF. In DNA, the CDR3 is TGTGCCAGCAGTAAGGTACTCTGGCAGCCCCAGCATTTT.

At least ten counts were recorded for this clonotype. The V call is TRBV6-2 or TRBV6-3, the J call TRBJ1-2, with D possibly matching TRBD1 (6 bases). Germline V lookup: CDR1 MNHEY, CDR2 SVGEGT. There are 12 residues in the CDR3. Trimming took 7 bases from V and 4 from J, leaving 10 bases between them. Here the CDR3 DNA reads TGTGCCAGCACCCTGGACAGCTATGGCTACACCTTC. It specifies CASTLDSYGYTF.